Sequencing of this T cell receptor beta chain was carried out in a study of HIV-infected patients and healthy controls. The study's findings and limits: The diversity differences were not explained by slight age and sex differences between study cohorts. Size-matched repertoire data failed to replicate the apparent Gini index recovery after therapy in HIV-infected patients. In healthy controls, MAIT alpha CDR3s were common; in HIV+ repertoires, severely depleted.

This clonotype was recorded many times. Its antigen is unidentified. Whole blood was used without fractionation, so all unsorted peripheral T cells were included. Germline values: CDR1 LGHDT, CDR2 YNNKEL (reference sequence). The CDR3 runs to 15 residues. Trimming shortened V by 4 bases and J by 2 bases, and 9 bases separated the two germline ends. Alpha and beta constant-region primers primed reverse transcription of about 500 ng RNA. Separate chain-specific third strand synthesis with multiplexing indices produced the alpha and beta libraries. A single primer pair per chain amplified all rearrangements, with per-molecule barcodes. One entry per CDR3 protein results from TCRdb running MiXCR on the 5' RACE reads. The top ten clones hold almost 4% of a sample with around 26,000 distinct CDR3 sequences, 8% to 10% of them seen once.

The sequence was collected from an adult in good health. The chain is built from TRBV3-1 and TRBJ2-6; D gene unclear. The source material was blood. The CDR3 spells CASSLFFAGANVLTF. CDR3 nucleotides: TGTGCCAGCAGCCTATTTTTCGCTGGGGCCAACGTCCTGACTTTC.